This is a list of T cell receptor beta chains from one sample in a study of T cells in localized non-small cell lung cancer. Assay used: immunoSEQ multiplex PCR; TCRdb lists only in-frame clones, some missing. The table includes thousands of clones, about 42% detected once. The sample in question was lung tumor tissue, obtained before any cancer treatment. All receptors derive from a woman aged 35-75 years with stage I lung adenocarcinoma. The CDR3 runs from the conserved cysteine through the conserved F or W. A D gene is named only where the DNA matches it firmly. Some rows have no size entry. The others give once, few or many, or a class for an expanded clone.

abundance,j_gene,v_gene,d_gene,len,CDR3nt,CDR3aa
NA,TRBJ2-3,TRBV6-8,NA,15,TGTGCCAGCAGTTACGAAAGTGGGATCGGAGATACGCAGTATTTT,CASSYESGIGDTQYF
few,TRBJ2-5,TRBV18,NA,12,TGTGCCAGCTCACCATACCAAGAGACCCAGTACTTC,CASSPYQETQYF
NA,TRBJ2-1,TRBV19,NA,15,TGTGCCAGTACCATCGGACGGAGCTCCTACAATGAGCAGTTCTTC,CASTIGRSSYNEQFF
few,TRBJ2-1,TRBV6-8,TRBD1,18,TGTGCCAGCAGTTACCCCATACAAACAGGGGATGCCTACAATGAGCAGTTCTTC,CASSYPIQTGDAYNEQFF
few,TRBJ1-1,TRBV6-8,TRBD1,14,TGTGCCAGCAGTTTACCGGGACAGACCTATGAAGCTTTCTTT,CASSLPGQTYEAFF
few,TRBJ2-1,TRBV10-3,NA,14,TGTGCCATCAGTGAGAATAGCGGCAACAATGAGCAGTTCTTC,CAISENSGNNEQFF
NA,TRBJ2-7,TRBV28,NA,12,TGTGCCAGCAGGGGGGATCAAAGCGAGCAGTACTTC,CASRGDQSEQYF
NA,TRBJ2-3,TRBV18,NA,13,TGTGCCAGCTCATACAGGGGCACAGATACGCAGTATTTT,CASSYRGTDTQYF
NA,TRBJ1-3,TRBV28,NA,13,TGTGCCAGCAGTGACAGGCCACAGGATACCATATATTTT,CASSDRPQDTIYF
NA,TRBJ2-1,TRBV5-1,TRBD1,17,TGCGCCAGCAGCTTGAGGGTAGGACTGGGGATGACAGGGGAGCAGTTCTTC,CASSLRVGLGMTGEQFF
NA,TRBJ2-1,TRBV11-3,TRBD2,16,TGTGCCAGCAGCTTGAAGAGTAGCGGGAGGCGGAATGAGCAGTTCTTC,CASSLKSSGRRNEQFF
NA,TRBJ1-5,TRBV9,NA,15,TGTGCCAGCAACCTGGACTCTCATAGCAATCAGCCCCAGCATTTT,CASNLDSHSNQPQHF
once,TRBJ2-7,TRBV10-2,NA,14,TGCGCCAGCAGAAGGAATACGGAATCCTACGAGCAGTACTTC,CASRRNTESYEQYF
NA,TRBJ2-7,TRBV28,TRBD1,13,TGTGCCAGCAGCTGGGACAGGACCTACGAGCAGTACTTC,CASSWDRTYEQYF
NA,TRBJ2-7,TRBV11-3,NA,16,TGTGCCAGCAGCGCGGGACAGCCCGCGATAACCTACGAGCAGTACTTC,CASSAGQPAITYEQYF
NA,TRBJ2-2,TRBV19,NA,15,TGTGCCACCTCGGGCGGGCAGGGTCAAACCGGGGAGCTGTTTTTT,CATSGGQGQTGELFF
once,TRBJ2-7,TRBV28,TRBD1,14,TGTGCCAGCGAAGGGACAGGGAGGTCCTACGAGCAGTACTTC,CASEGTGRSYEQYF
few,TRBJ2-1,TRBV11-3,TRBD1,14,TGTGCCAGCAGCCGGCTACAGGGGGCGACTGAGCAGTTCTTC,CASSRLQGATEQFF
NA,TRBJ1-1,TRBV10-1,NA,13,TGCGCCAGCAGTGAATCGAGTATCACTGAAGCTTTCTTT,CASSESSITEAFF
NA,TRBJ2-3,TRBV18,NA,15,TGTGCCAGCTCATTCCAATCCGCTAACGGGGATACGCAGTATTTT,CASSFQSANGDTQYF
NA,TRBJ1-1,TRBV4-1,TRBD1,16,TGCGCCAGCACCCTGGGACAGGTACCGGGTAACACTGAAGCTTTCTTT,CASTLGQVPGNTEAFF
few,TRBJ2-2,TRBV6-8,TRBD2,14,TGTGCCAGCACGGGAGGAGCGGTCGGCGGGGAGCTGTTTTTT,CASTGGAVGGELFF
few,TRBJ2-5,TRBV15,NA,20,TGTGCCACCAGCAGAGATTCTGCGTTCGGTGGTGTTTTGAGACAAGAGACCCAGTACTTC,CATSRDSAFGGVLRQETQYF
NA,TRBJ1-1,TRBV14,NA,16,TGTGCCAGCAGCCAATTCGGGGGGGAGGCGAACACTGAAGCTTTCTTT,CASSQFGGEANTEAFF
few,TRBJ2-3,TRBV11-3,NA,15,TGTGCCAGCAGCTTTGCTCTAGCGAGGGGCGGTACGCAGTATTTT,CASSFALARGGTQYF
few,TRBJ2-7,TRBV19,NA,13,TGTGCCAATCAGGCGGGAAATGGCTACGAGCAGTACTTC,CANQAGNGYEQYF
few,TRBJ2-7,TRBV28,TRBD2,14,TGTGCCAGCAGTCGAATAGCGGGAGGGTACGAGCAGTACTTC,CASSRIAGGYEQYF
NA,TRBJ1-2,TRBV28,TRBD1,14,TGTGCCACTCAGACAGGGAACTCGGTATATGGCTACACCTTC,CATQTGNSVYGYTF
NA,TRBJ1-3,TRBV19,NA,16,TGTGCCAGTAATAGGGGGGGCCTTTACTCTGGAAACACCATATATTTT,CASNRGGLYSGNTIYF
NA,TRBJ1-1,TRBV5-1,TRBD1,16,TGCGCCAGCAGCTTCTCTTGGACAGGGGGTAAACTTGAAGCTTTCTTT,CASSFSWTGGKLEAFF
few,TRBJ2-2,TRBV9,TRBD2,17,TGTGCCAGCAGCGTAAGGGTAGCGGGGATTAACACCGGGGAGCTGTTTTTT,CASSVRVAGINTGELFF
NA,TRBJ1-1,TRBV10-3,NA,13,TGTGCCATCAGTGAGACCGGGGGGACTGAAGCTTTCTTT,CAISETGGTEAFF
few,TRBJ2-7,TRBV18,NA,13,TGTGCCAGCTCACCCTCCGCGGAGGTCGAGCAGTACTTC,CASSPSAEVEQYF
NA,TRBJ2-1,TRBV9,TRBD1,15,TGTGCCAGCAGCGTAGGACAGGGGGCTGGGGATGAGCAGTTCTTC,CASSVGQGAGDEQFF
few,TRBJ2-7,TRBV11-3,TRBD1,15,TGTGCCAGCAGCTACGGGACAGGGGGGCCCTACGAGCAGTACTTC,CASSYGTGGPYEQYF
medium-sized,TRBJ2-5,TRBV11-3,TRBD1,16,TGTGCCAGCAGCACCAGGACGACAGGGCCACAAGAGACCCAGTACTTC,CASSTRTTGPQETQYF
few,TRBJ2-5,TRBV11-3,TRBD1,14,TGTGCCAGCAGCTTGAACAGGGGGCTAGAGACCCAGTACTTC,CASSLNRGLETQYF
NA,TRBJ1-4,TRBV19,TRBD1,15,TGTGCCAGTAGTGCCTACAGGGGGGTTAATGAAAAACTGTTTTTT,CASSAYRGVNEKLFF
NA,TRBJ2-1,TRBV6-8,TRBD1,14,TGTGCCATCAGTGGGGGACAGGGTGGTACTGAGCAGTTCTTC,CAISGGQGGTEQFF
NA,TRBJ2-2,TRBV29-1,TRBD2,15,TGCAGCGTTGTCGGACTAGCGGGAGGGACCGGGGAGCTGTTTTTT,CSVVGLAGGTGELFF
NA,TRBJ1-1,TRBV6-8,NA,13,TGTGCCAGCAGTAAAACAGGGAGGACTGAAGCTTTCTTT,CASSKTGRTEAFF
NA,TRBJ1-1,TRBV18,TRBD1,13,TGTGCCAGCCGAAGGGACAGGGAAACTGAAGCTTTCTTT,CASRRDRETEAFF
few,TRBJ2-7,TRBV11-3,TRBD1,14,TGTGCCAGCAGCTTCCCCAGGGGGCTTAACGAGCAGTACTTC,CASSFPRGLNEQYF
NA,TRBJ1-5,TRBV18,NA,14,TGTGCCAGCTCACCACAGACTAGCAATCAGCCCCAGCATTTT,CASSPQTSNQPQHF
NA,TRBJ2-3,TRBV9,NA,12,TGTGCCAGCAGTTACACGGCAGATACGCAGTATTTT,CASSYTADTQYF
medium-sized,TRBJ2-2,TRBV11-3,NA,15,TGTGCCAGCAGCTTGGACCTCAGGGAAACCGGGGAGCTGTTTTTT,CASSLDLRETGELFF
few,TRBJ2-7,TRBV6-8,TRBD1,13,TGTGCCGTCAATCCGGGACAGGGCTACGAGCAGTACTTC,CAVNPGQGYEQYF
NA,TRBJ2-3,TRBV11-3,TRBD2,15,TGTGCCAGCAGCGCCGGGCTAGCGGGGAAACATACGCAGTATTTT,CASSAGLAGKHTQYF
NA,TRBJ1-1,TRBV14,NA,11,TGTGCCAGCAGTCAGACAAACCCAGCTTTCTTT,CASSQTNPAFF
NA,TRBJ1-1,TRBV19,NA,14,TGTGCCAGTGGTAACAGGCGCATGAACACTGAAGCTTTCTTT,CASGNRRMNTEAFF
NA,TRBJ2-2,TRBV28,NA,12,TGTGCCAGCAGTCACAGGGAGGGGGAGCTGTTTTTT,CASSHREGELFF
NA,TRBJ2-5,TRBV19,NA,13,TGTGCCAGTAGTAATCCGGGCGGAGAGACCCAGTACTTC,CASSNPGGETQYF